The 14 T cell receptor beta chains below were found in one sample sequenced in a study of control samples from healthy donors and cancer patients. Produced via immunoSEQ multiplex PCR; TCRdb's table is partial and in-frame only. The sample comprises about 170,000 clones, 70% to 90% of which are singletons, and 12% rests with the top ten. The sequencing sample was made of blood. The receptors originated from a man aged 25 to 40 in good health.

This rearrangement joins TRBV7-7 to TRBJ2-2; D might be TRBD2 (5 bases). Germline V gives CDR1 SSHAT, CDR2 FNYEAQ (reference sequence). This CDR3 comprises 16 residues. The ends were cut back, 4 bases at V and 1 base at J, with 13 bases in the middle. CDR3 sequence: CASSSLGEQNTGELFF. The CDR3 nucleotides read TGTGCCAGCAGCTCACTCGGGGAACAGAACACCGGGGAGCTGTTTTTT.

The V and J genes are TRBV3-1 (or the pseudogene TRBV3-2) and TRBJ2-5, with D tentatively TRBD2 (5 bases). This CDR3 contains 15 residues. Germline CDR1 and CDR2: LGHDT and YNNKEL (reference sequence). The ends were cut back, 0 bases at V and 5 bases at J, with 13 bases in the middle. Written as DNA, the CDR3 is TGTGCCAGCAGCCAAGATGCGACTCCGGGGGAGACCCAGTACTTC. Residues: CASSQDATPGETQYF.

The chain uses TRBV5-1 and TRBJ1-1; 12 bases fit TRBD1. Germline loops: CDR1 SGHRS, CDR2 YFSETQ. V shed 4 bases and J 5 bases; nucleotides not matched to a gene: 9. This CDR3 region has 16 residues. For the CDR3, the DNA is TGCGCCAGCAGCCCTAGCGGGACAGGGGGCTTGACTGAAGCTTTCTTT. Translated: CASSPSGTGGLTEAFF.

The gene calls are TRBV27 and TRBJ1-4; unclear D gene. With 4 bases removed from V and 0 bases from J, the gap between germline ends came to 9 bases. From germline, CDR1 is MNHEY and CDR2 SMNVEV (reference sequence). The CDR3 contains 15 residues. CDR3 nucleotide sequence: TGTGCCAGCAGTTCATACCAATCAACTAATGAAAAACTGTTTTTT. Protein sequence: CASSSYQSTNEKLFF.

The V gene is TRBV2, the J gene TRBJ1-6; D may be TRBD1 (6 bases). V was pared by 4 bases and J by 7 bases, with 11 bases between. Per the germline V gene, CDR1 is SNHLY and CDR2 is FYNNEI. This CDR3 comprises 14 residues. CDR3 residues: CASSVQGRNSPLHF. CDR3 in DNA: TGTGCCAGCAGTGTTCAGGGGCGGAATTCACCCCTCCACTTT.

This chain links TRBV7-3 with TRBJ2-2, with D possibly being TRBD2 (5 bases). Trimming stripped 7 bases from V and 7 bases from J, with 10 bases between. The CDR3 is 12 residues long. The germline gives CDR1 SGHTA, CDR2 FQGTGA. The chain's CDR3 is CASKRDHGELFF. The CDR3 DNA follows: TGTGCCAGCAAGAGGGATCACGGGGAGCTGTTTTTT.

Here the CDR3 reads CASSFGPEPGEETQYF. DNA for the CDR3: TGTGCCAGCAGCTTTGGTCCAGAGCCAGGCGAGGAGACCCAGTACTTC. The rearrangement links TRBV7-8 to TRBJ2-5; no firm D call. Germline CDR1 is SGHVS and CDR2 is FQNEAQ. The CDR3 spans 16 residues. V was clipped by 3 bases and J by 5 bases, with 19 bases between them.

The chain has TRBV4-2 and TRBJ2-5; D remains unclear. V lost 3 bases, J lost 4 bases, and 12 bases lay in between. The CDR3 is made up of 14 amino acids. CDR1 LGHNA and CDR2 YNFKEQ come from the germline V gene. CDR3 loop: CASSHLGLPETQYF. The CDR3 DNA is TGTGCCAGCAGCCACCTGGGCCTTCCAGAGACCCAGTACTTC.

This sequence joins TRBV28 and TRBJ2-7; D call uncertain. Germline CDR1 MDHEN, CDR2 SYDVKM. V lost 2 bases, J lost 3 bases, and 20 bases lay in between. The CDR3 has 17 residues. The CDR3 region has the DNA TGTGCCAGCAGTTTAACCCCTGGGCAACTGAAGGACTACGAGCAGTACTTC. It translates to CASSLTPGQLKDYEQYF.

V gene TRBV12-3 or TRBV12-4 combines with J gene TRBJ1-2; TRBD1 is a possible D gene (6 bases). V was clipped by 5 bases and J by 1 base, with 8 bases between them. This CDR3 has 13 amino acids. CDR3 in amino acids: CASSRTDNYGYTF. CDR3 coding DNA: TGTGCCAGCAGTCGGACAGATAACTATGGCTACACCTTC.

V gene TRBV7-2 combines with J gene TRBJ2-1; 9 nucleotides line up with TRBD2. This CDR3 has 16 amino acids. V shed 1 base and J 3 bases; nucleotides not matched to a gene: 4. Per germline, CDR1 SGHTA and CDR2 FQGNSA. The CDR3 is CASSLDAGGGYNEQFF. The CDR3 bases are TGTGCCAGCAGCTTAGACGCGGGAGGGGGCTACAATGAGCAGTTCTTC.

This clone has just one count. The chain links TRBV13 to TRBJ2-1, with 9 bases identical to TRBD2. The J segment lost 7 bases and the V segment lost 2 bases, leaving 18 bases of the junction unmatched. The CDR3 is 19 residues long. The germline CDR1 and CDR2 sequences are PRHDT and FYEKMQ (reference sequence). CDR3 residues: CASSLFWLERGEVGNEQFF. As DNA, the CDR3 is TGTGCCAGCAGCTTATTTTGGCTTGAGCGGGGGGAGGTGGGAAATGAGCAGTTCTTC.

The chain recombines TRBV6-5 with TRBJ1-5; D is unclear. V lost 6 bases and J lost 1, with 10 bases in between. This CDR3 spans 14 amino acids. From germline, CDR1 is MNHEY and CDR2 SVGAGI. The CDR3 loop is CASRSPGSNQPQHF. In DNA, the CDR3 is TGTGCCAGCAGATCACCGGGGAGCAATCAGCCCCAGCATTTT.

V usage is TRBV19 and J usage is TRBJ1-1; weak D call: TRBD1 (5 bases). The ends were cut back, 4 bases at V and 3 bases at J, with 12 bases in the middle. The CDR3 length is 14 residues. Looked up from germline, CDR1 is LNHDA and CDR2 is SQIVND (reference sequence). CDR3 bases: TGTGCCAGTAGTACGTCGTGGGGGTACACTGAAGCTTTCTTT. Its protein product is CASSTSWGYTEAFF.